The 28 T cell receptor beta chains below come from one sample, sequenced in a study of glioma-infiltrating T cells. Amplification of TCR alpha and beta CDR3 regions from RNA used iRepertoire nested multiplex PCR. MiXCR was run by TCRdb on the multiplex PCR reads, yielding one entry per CDR3 protein. The table shows 170,000 or so distinct CDR3 sequences, with roughly 45% occurring only once. Material for sequencing was glioma tissue, nonneoplastic brain tissue, or PBMCs (not recorded which). These TCRs come from a human donor with low-grade glioma or glioblastoma, undergoing nonglioma brain surgery, or in good health (not recorded which).

This clonotype came up many times. The V and J genes are TRBV27 and TRBJ2-3; D unresolved. CDR3 length equals 14 residues. V lost 3 bases to trimming and J lost 2 bases, with 9 bases between them. Germline-derived CDR1 and CDR2 are MNHEY and SMNVEV (reference sequence). The CDR3 sequence: CASSFFPLTDTQYF. The DNA of the CDR3 is TGTGCCAGCAGTTTTTTTCCACTCACAGATACGCAGTATTTT.

The chain recombines TRBV12-5 with TRBJ2-5; 7 positions agree with TRBD2. The CDR3 extends over 15 amino acids. CDR1 is LGHNT, CDR2 FRNRAP, per germline. V dropped 7 bases and J dropped 3; count of bases not matched to a gene: 11. The CDR3 DNA reads TGTGCTAGTGCCTTGACCGGGGGGAGGGAAGAGACCCAGTACTTC. As protein: CASALTGGREETQYF.

The count of this clonotype is one. Just one base apart from a much larger clone, this may be a read error. This chain links TRBV20-1 with TRBJ2-7, with unresolved D. The CDR3 is 13 residues long. V was clipped by 5 bases and J by 7 bases, with 18 bases between them. Germline lookup yields CDR1 DFQATT and CDR2 SNEGSKA (reference sequence). CDR3 sequence: CSASEDLTVEQYF. In DNA, the CDR3 is TGCAGTGCTTCTGAAGACCTAACGGTGGAGCAGTACTTC.

This clonotype was observed a handful of times. The gene calls are TRBV18 and TRBJ2-5, with D perhaps assigned TRBD1 or TRBD2 (5 bases each). CDR1 is KGHSH and CDR2 is LQKENI in the germline V gene. V was pared by 3 bases and J by 4 bases, with 9 bases between. The CDR3 loop spans 13 amino acids. The CDR3 nucleotides read TGTGCCAGCTCACCCGGGACCCGAGAGACCCAGTACTTC. The encoded protein is CASSPGTRETQYF.

The chain has TRBV18 and TRBJ2-7; D ambiguous. CDR1 and CDR2 (germline): KGHSH, LQKENI. CDR3 length equals 13 residues. V lost 4 bases, J lost 4 bases, and 11 bases lay in between. For the CDR3, the DNA is TGTGCCAGCTCACTAAGACGACGGTACGAGCAGTACTTC. It translates to CASSLRRRYEQYF. Filled out from reference TRBV18 and TRBJ2-7, the complete variable domain reads NAGVMQNPRHLVRRRGQEARLRCSPMKGHSHVYWYRQLPEEGLKFMVYLQKENIIDESGMPKERFSAEFPKEGPSILRIQQVVRGDSAAYFCASSLRRRYEQYFGPGTRLTVT.

This clonotype was detected a few times. The chain is built from TRBV19 and TRBJ1-1; 7 nucleotides align to TRBD1. CDR1 and CDR2 (germline): LNHDA, SQIVND (reference sequence). V shed 3 bases and J 5 bases; nucleotides not matched to a gene: 9. CDR3 size: 15 residues. This CDR3 reads CASSMRRQGKTEAFF. The DNA for the CDR3 is TGTGCCAGTAGTATGAGACGACAGGGAAAGACTGAAGCTTTCTTT.

Concerning this clonotype: A read error may produce the germline difference seen at one junction end. This chain connects TRBV6-1 to TRBJ1-5, with D unclear. The CDR3 consists of 12 residues. The germline V gene has CDR1 MNHNS and CDR2 SASEGT. This CDR3 is CASSEGRKPKHF. The CDR3 DNA reads TGTGCCAGCAGTGAAGGGAGAAAGCCCAAGCATTTT.

This clonotype was recorded a few times. The chain employs TRBV12-3 or TRBV12-4 and TRBJ2-3; D gene ambiguous. Trimming took 5 bases from V and 10 from J, leaving 16 bases between them. The CDR3 totals 13 residues. The DNA for the CDR3 is TGTGCCAGCAGTCCGAGGCCTGGGTTTGCGCAGTATTTT. Amino acids: CASSPRPGFAQYF.

This clonotype was seen a handful of times. This chain links TRBV6-5 with TRBJ2-7; the match to TRBD1 covers 7 bases. The CDR3 runs 12 residues. From germline, CDR1 is MNHEY and CDR2 SVGAGI. Trimming at V came to 6 bases and at J to 6 bases, leaving 5 bases not matched to a gene. The CDR3 is CASSPGTAEQYF. The CDR3 DNA follows: TGTGCCAGCAGCCCCGGGACAGCCGAGCAGTACTTC.

This clonotype has at least ten counts. The V and J genes are TRBV20-1 and TRBJ2-7, with 7 nucleotides matching TRBD2. The V segment lost 6 bases and the J segment 3 bases; nucleotides outside the gene matches: 8. The germline V gene has CDR1 DFQATT and CDR2 SNEGSKA (reference sequence). The CDR3 has 13 residues. CDR3 in DNA: TGCAGTGCGAAGAAGGCGGGAGTCTACGAGCAGTACTTC. This codes for CSAKKAGVYEQYF.

This clonotype was recorded once. A read error is possible here, since a much larger clone lies one base away. This chain connects TRBV2 to TRBJ2-1; D tentatively reads TRBD1 or TRBD2 (5 bases each). V lost 3 bases, J lost 8 bases, and 14 bases lay in between. The CDR3 sequence is 14 residues long. CDR1 is SNHLY and CDR2 is FYNNEI in the germline V gene. The CDR3 loop reads CASSDFRGRDEQFF. The CDR3, as DNA: TGTGCCAGCAGTGATTTCCGGGGACGAGATGAGCAGTTCTTC.

There are a few counts of this clonotype. A much larger clone lies a single base off, so this may be a read error. This is likely a read error, given that the CDR3 carries no conserved phenylalanine or tryptophan at its end. The rearrangement uses TRBV27 and TRBJ2-7; a weak D match, TRBD1 (6 bases). V was trimmed by 2 bases and J by 2 bases, leaving 13 bases between them. The germline gives CDR1 MNHEY, CDR2 SMNVEV (reference sequence). This CDR3 region has 15 residues. CDR3 in amino acids: CASSLHPHRAYEQYL. DNA of the CDR3: TGTGCCAGCAGTTTACATCCCCACAGGGCCTACGAGCAGTACCTC.

To note about this clonotype: The limits of the CDR3 on the DNA are not certain, so only TCRdb's listed CDR3 is given. The chain is built from TRBV12-3 or TRBV12-4 and TRBJ1-1; TRBD1 is the table's D call and was not checked against the DNA. The CDR3 is 14 amino acids in total, end residues counted. The CDR3 loop reads CASTDVALGAEALF.

V gene TRBV29-1 combines with J gene TRBJ2-3; 12 positions agree with TRBD1. The junction had 9 bases not matched to a gene; V was cut back by 6 bases and J by 5 bases. Per germline, CDR1 SQVTM and CDR2 ANQGSEA. The CDR3 is 15 amino acids. CDR3 sequence: CSVSGGTGGIDTQYF. DNA for the CDR3: TGCAGCGTGTCCGGCGGGACAGGGGGCATAGATACGCAGTATTTT.

This clonotype has a handful of counts. V gene TRBV12-3 or TRBV12-4 combines with J gene TRBJ2-5; TRBD2 agrees at 13 bases. The CDR3 is 17 residues long. V lost 3 bases, J lost 2 bases, and 6 bases stayed unmatched. The CDR3 nucleotides read TGTGCCAGCAGTTTGGGGACTAGCGGGACAACACAAGAGACCCAGTACTTC. Its protein product is CASSLGTSGTTQETQYF.

The count of this clonotype is one. A much larger clone is a single base away; this may be a read error. V usage is TRBV27 and J usage is TRBJ1-5; weak D call: TRBD1 (5 bases). This CDR3 contains 15 residues. The ends were cut back, 5 bases at V and 1 base at J, with 12 bases in the middle. Germline V gene sequence: CDR1 MNHEY, CDR2 SMNVEV (reference sequence). The CDR3 loop is CASSTTRDSNQPQHF. In DNA, the CDR3 is TGTGCCAGCAGTACTACGCGGGACAGCAATCAGCCCCAGCATTTT.

Comments on this clonotype: A single base separates this from a much larger clone, so it may be a read error. This chain joins TRBV2 and TRBJ1-2; 9 bases fit TRBD1. With V trimmed by 6 bases and J by 4 bases, 9 bases remained unmatched. CDR3 length equals 15 residues. CDR1 and CDR2 (germline): SNHLY, FYNNEI. The CDR3 nucleotides read TGTGCCAGCAGAACCGGGACAGGGAGAGGCTATGGCTACACCTTC. It encodes CASRTGTGRGYGYTF.

As for this clonotype: This sequence may be a read error, since a much larger clone differs from it by one base. This sequence joins TRBV7-9 and TRBJ2-7, with TRBD1 identical over 9 bases. The CDR3 is 13 residues long. Trimming took 4 bases from V and 3 from J; bases not matched to a gene: 1. The germline V gene has CDR1 SEHNR and CDR2 FQNEAQ (reference sequence). CDR3 region: CASSWTGDYEQYF. The CDR3, as DNA: TGTGCCAGCAGCTGGACAGGGGACTACGAGCAGTACTTC.

The chain recombines TRBV5-1 with TRBJ2-4, with 11 positions matching TRBD1. The CDR3 covers 15 residues. Unmatched junction bases numbered 3, after V lost 0 bases and J lost 7 bases. Germline values: CDR1 SGHRS, CDR2 YFSETQ. CDR3 sequence reads: CASSLDGQGANIQYF. DNA of the CDR3: TGCGCCAGCAGCTTGGACGGACAGGGGGCCAACATTCAGTACTTC.

This clonotype was counted between two and nine times. The V gene is TRBV6-1, the J gene TRBJ1-3; unclear D gene. Trimming removed 5 bases at V and 3 bases at J, with 17 bases between. CDR3 size: 16 residues. Germline CDR1 and CDR2: MNHNS and SASEGT. The CDR3: CASSSGGEKGGNTIYF. CDR3 DNA: TGTGCCAGCAGTTCAGGCGGGGAAAAAGGTGGAAACACCATATATTTT.

This clonotype was observed many times. V usage is TRBV10-1 and J usage is TRBJ1-1, with D possibly TRBD1 on 6 matching bases. The germline CDR1 and CDR2 sequences are WNHNN and SYGVQD (reference sequence). Trimming took off 3 bases at V and 9 bases at J, with 11 bases between the two ends. The CDR3 length is 12 residues. DNA for the CDR3: TGCGCCAGCAGTGACCGACAGGAACAAGCTTTCTTT. It is translated as CASSDRQEQAFF.

The rearrangement uses TRBV14 and TRBJ1-1; possibly TRBD1 for D (5 bases). V lost 2 bases, J lost 0 bases, and 19 bases lay in between. The germline V gene encodes CDR1 SGHDN and CDR2 FVKESK. The CDR3 has 18 amino acids. The chain's CDR3 is CASSQKNTPTAMNTEAFF. The CDR3 DNA reads TGTGCCAGCAGCCAAAAGAACACCCCGACAGCCATGAACACTGAAGCTTTCTTT.

The chain is built from TRBV6-1 and TRBJ2-7; D possibly corresponds to TRBD2 (5 bases). V lost 11 bases and J lost 6, with 20 bases in between. CDR3 length: 13 residues. Germline loops: CDR1 MNHNS, CDR2 SASEGT. Here the CDR3 reads CASELEAGVEQYF. CDR3 in DNA: TGTGCCTCGGAGCTGGAGGCCGGGGTCGAGCAGTACTTC.

About this clonotype itself: The junction and the germline gene differ at one end; a read error may be behind it. This chain uses TRBV7-2 with TRBJ2-3; D is ambiguous. In germline, CDR1 is SGHTA, CDR2 FQGNSA. CDR3 size: 14 residues. CDR3 sequence reads: CACSLLRGPGTQYF. CDR3 nucleotides: TGTGCCTGCAGCCTACTCCGTGGTCCTGGTACGCAGTATTTT.

This chain uses TRBV20-1 with TRBJ1-1; TRBD1 is a possible D gene (6 bases). The V gene's germline CDR1 is DFQATT and CDR2 SNEGSKA (reference sequence). The length of the CDR3 is 14 residues. V lost 5 bases to trimming and J lost 0 bases, with 13 bases between them. The CDR3 sequence is CSAFLGGLNTEAFF. For the CDR3, the DNA is TGCAGTGCTTTCTTAGGGGGGTTGAACACTGAAGCTTTCTTT.

This clonotype turned up a few times. A read error is possible here, since a much larger clone lies one base away. The chain combines TRBV20-1 with TRBJ1-1; D is ambiguous. The germline V gene encodes CDR1 DFQATT and CDR2 SNEGSKA (reference sequence). The CDR3 is made up of 11 amino acids. CDR3 residues: CSAFRAREDFF. The DNA of the CDR3 is TGCAGTGCTTTCCGAGCTCGTGAAGATTTCTTT.

With regard to this clonotype: This sequence may be a read error, since a much larger clone differs from it by one base. The V gene is TRBV6-6, the J gene TRBJ2-5, with D possibly being TRBD1 (5 bases). This CDR3 has 12 residues. Germline CDR1 is MNHNY and CDR2 is SVGAGI (reference sequence). The CDR3 DNA sequence: TGTGCCAGCAAGGGGATCGGAGAGACCCGGTACTTC. Its translation: CASKGIGETRYF.

The chain employs TRBV20-1 and TRBJ2-7, with D possibly matching TRBD1 (6 bases). Trimming took off 3 bases at V and 4 bases at J, with 19 bases between the two ends. The CDR3 is 15 amino acids. Germline V gene lookup returns CDR1 DFQATT and CDR2 SNEGSKA (reference sequence). The chain's CDR3 is CSARQRQVPTYEQYF. DNA for the CDR3: TGCAGTGCTAGGCAGCGACAGGTGCCCACGTACGAGCAGTACTTC.